This T cell receptor beta chain was found in a study of T cell clones after liver transplantation. Study-level information: Tolerant meant at least one year fully off immunosuppression without liver enzymes above twice normal.

The germline V gene encodes CDR1 SGHTS and CDR2 YDEGEE. The CDR3 loop spans 16 amino acids. J lost 5 bases, V lost 4 bases, and 9 bases had no gene match. Study-wide points: Low donor cell numbers restricted donor-reactive repertoire measurement in a couple of subjects. Rather than being deleted, graft donor-reactive T cells may have moved into the graft.

This clone was seen only a few times. The antigen is unknown. TCRdb keeps only in-frame clones here, not all; method: immunoSEQ multiplex PCR. The sample consists of 50,000 or so clones, 65% to 80% of them appearing once. The sequencing used CD4+ T cells from blood, collected about 56 months after liver transplant. The V and J genes are TRBV5-8 and TRBJ1-6; TRBD1 agrees at 7 bases. This TCR was sampled from a human patient who received a liver transplant. Some T cells may be graft donor cells. The CDR3 nucleotides read TGTGCCAGCAGCCGCCGGTTAGGGGGCAATAATTCACCCCTCCACTTT. Translating gives CASSRRLGGNNSPLHF.